This T cell receptor (beta chain) was observed in a study of neoadjuvant nivolumab and ipilimumab in lung cancer. General study findings and limits: From pretherapy to surgery, tumor richness and clonality rose with dual therapy. Resected-tumor TCR richness correlated positively with pretherapy blood richness. TCR clonality did not significantly correlate with pathologic tumor regression.

The germline CDR1 and CDR2 sequences are SGHKS and YYEKEE (reference sequence). The CDR3 runs 16 residues. V lost 4 bases, J lost 1 base, and 18 bases lay in between. Sequencing used immunoSEQ multiplex PCR; TCRdb keeps in-frame clones, though not all of them. The sample records 6,500 to 8,500 clones, approximately 79% being singletons. Comments on this clone: The antigen remains unidentified.

This receptor was taken from an adult with non-small cell lung cancer. The material was tumor tissue, obtained after neoadjuvant nivolumab, alone or with ipilimumab, at or shortly before surgery. The chain links TRBV5-5 to TRBJ2-7, with a tentative D call TRBD2 (7 bases). The CDR3, as DNA: TGTGCCAGCAGCCCGTGGGGGGGGGCAACTTCCTACGAGCAGTACTTC. Translating gives CASSPWGGATSYEQYF.